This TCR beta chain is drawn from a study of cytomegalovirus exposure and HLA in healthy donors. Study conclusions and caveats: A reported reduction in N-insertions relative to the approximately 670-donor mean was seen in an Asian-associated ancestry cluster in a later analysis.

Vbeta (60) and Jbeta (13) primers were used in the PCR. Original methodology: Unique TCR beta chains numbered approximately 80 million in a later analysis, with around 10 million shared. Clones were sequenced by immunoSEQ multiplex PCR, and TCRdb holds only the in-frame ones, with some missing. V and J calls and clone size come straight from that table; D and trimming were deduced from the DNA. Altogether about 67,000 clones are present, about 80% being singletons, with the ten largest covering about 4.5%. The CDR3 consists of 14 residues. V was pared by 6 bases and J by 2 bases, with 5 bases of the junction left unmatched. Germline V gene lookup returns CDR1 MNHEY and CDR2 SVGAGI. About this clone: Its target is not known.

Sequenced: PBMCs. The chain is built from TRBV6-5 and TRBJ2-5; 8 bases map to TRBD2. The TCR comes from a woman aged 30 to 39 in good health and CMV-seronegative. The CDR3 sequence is CASSLTSAQETQYF. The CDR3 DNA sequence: TGTGCCAGCAGCTTGACTAGCGCTCAAGAGACCCAGTACTTC.